Shown below are 27 T cell receptor beta chains from a single sample sequenced in a study of T-cell reconstitution after alpha-beta-depleted transplantation in children. The authors prepared the TCRbeta library with unique molecular identifiers. A single record per CDR3 protein comes from TCRdb applying MiXCR to the PCR reads. The sample records 670,000 or so distinct CDR3 sequences, 13% being singletons. Sample: PBMCs, taken before TCRalphabeta/CD19-depleted stem cell transplant. The receptors were gathered from a girl aged 2-10 years with congenital amegakaryocytic thrombocytopenia, due to receive a stem cell transplant.

In its sample, this clonotype was seen many times. DNA for the CDR3: TGCGCCAGCAGCCCGTTCGCTGGCGGGAAGTACAATGAGCAGTTCTTC. It codes for CASSPFAGGKYNEQFF. The chain carries TRBV5-1 and TRBJ2-1; a possible D gene is TRBD2 (6 bases). V lost 4 bases, J lost 4 bases, and 18 bases lay in between. Germline CDR1 is SGHRS and CDR2 is YFSETQ. The CDR3 length is 16 residues.

This clonotype has only a few counts. The chain has TRBV5-1 and TRBJ1-1; possible D gene TRBD1, 6 bases. This CDR3 contains 14 residues. Per germline, CDR1 SGHRS and CDR2 YFSETQ. Trimming removed 0 bases from V and 8 bases from J, with 14 bases in between. The CDR3 region is CASSLVGTTAEAFF. DNA of the CDR3: TGCGCCAGCAGCTTGGTTGGGACAACCGCCGAAGCTTTCTTT.

This clonotype turned up a few times. The chain has TRBV12-3 or TRBV12-4 and TRBJ2-7; 7 positions match TRBD2. The junction had 8 bases not matched to a gene; V was cut back by 5 bases and J by 1 base. The CDR3 consists of 15 residues. The CDR3 spells CASSPWEGHSYEQYF. CDR3 DNA sequence: TGTGCCAGCAGTCCCTGGGAGGGCCATTCCTACGAGCAGTACTTC.

This clonotype appeared a few times. This sequence joins TRBV6-2 or TRBV6-3 and TRBJ1-5; 8 bases line up with TRBD1. V gave up 6 bases and J gave up 5 bases; unmatched junction bases: 9. Germline V lookup: CDR1 MNHEY, CDR2 SVGEGT. This CDR3 is 15 amino acids long. Here the CDR3 reads CASSPPRDRYQPQHF. As DNA, the CDR3 is TGTGCCAGCAGCCCACCCCGGGACAGGTATCAGCCCCAGCATTTT.

This clonotype has more than one count but fewer than ten. The chain has TRBV6-1 and TRBJ2-5, with D possibly TRBD2 on 6 matching bases. The CDR3 contains 15 residues. The germline CDR1 and CDR2 sequences are MNHNS and SASEGT. V lost 6 bases and J 5 bases, leaving 19 bases between the germline ends. The CDR3 DNA reads TGTGCCAGCAGCCAAACGGGGGTACCGTGGGAGACCCAGTACTTC. This sequence encodes CASSQTGVPWETQYF.

This clonotype came up a few times. J is TRBJ2-7 and V is TRBV28; 8 bases match TRBD2. The V segment lost 5 bases and the J segment 6 bases; nucleotides outside the gene matches: 12. The CDR3 is made up of 15 amino acids. Germline V gene sequence: CDR1 MDHEN, CDR2 SYDVKM. CDR3 protein: CASSRAGVSYGEQYF. CDR3 bases: TGTGCCAGCAGTCGAGCGGGAGTATCCTATGGCGAGCAGTACTTC.

There are a few counts of this clonotype. The gene calls are TRBV28 and TRBJ2-7; D is undetermined. Trimming pared 2 bases from V and 6 bases from J, leaving 11 bases between. The CDR3 runs to 13 residues. Germline CDR1 is MDHEN and CDR2 is SYDVKM. This chain's CDR3 is CASSLRLTGEQYF. Here the CDR3 DNA reads TGTGCCAGCAGTTTACGTCTGACTGGCGAGCAGTACTTC.

This clonotype was observed a few times. The chain employs TRBV7-9 and TRBJ2-7, with a tentative D call TRBD2 (6 bases). This CDR3 has 17 amino acids. Germline values: CDR1 SEHNR, CDR2 FQNEAQ (reference sequence). V was cut by 5 bases and J by 5 bases, with 25 bases left in between. The CDR3 loop is CASSPRVTRQSYHEQYF. The CDR3 DNA reads TGTGCCAGCAGCCCCCGAGTGACTAGACAAAGTTATCACGAGCAGTACTTC.

Many counts were recorded for this clonotype. This rearrangement joins TRBV29-1 to TRBJ1-1; 9 bases map to TRBD1. Germline CDR1 and CDR2: SQVTM and ANQGSEA. The trim removed 5 bases at V and 1 base at J, leaving 14 bases unmatched. The CDR3 runs 17 residues. CDR3 coding DNA: TGCAGCGTTTATATGGGGACAGGGCCGTATGAGAACACTGAAGCTTTCTTT. Amino acids: CSVYMGTGPYENTEAFF.

This sequence joins TRBV7-9 and TRBJ1-1; no firm D call. CDR1 is SEHNR, CDR2 FQNEAQ, per germline (reference sequence). This CDR3 contains 17 residues. Trimming pared 5 bases from V and 1 base from J, leaving 20 bases between. The CDR3, as DNA: TGTGCCAGCAGCGCCTACCGGGCTACGGAAGGGAACACTGAAGCTTTCTTT. It encodes CASSAYRATEGNTEAFF. Combining the CDR3 with reference TRBV7-9 and TRBJ1-1 gives the whole variable domain DTGVSQNPRHKITKRGQNVTFRCDPISEHNRLYWYRQTLGQGPEFLTYFQNEAQLEKSRLLSDRFSAERPKGSFSTLEIQRTEQGDSAMYLCASSAYRATEGNTEAFFGQGTRLTVV.

This clonotype has ten or more counts. The chain couples TRBV5-1 to TRBJ2-1; no definite D call. V dropped 0 bases and J dropped 3 bases, with 10 bases sitting between them. The CDR3 runs to 15 residues. Germline V gene sequence: CDR1 SGHRS, CDR2 YFSETQ. As DNA, the CDR3 is TGCGCCAGCAGCTTGGAGGACGCCCACTACAATGAGCAGTTCTTC. Residues: CASSLEDAHYNEQFF.

Many counts were recorded for this clonotype. The chain carries TRBV5-1 and TRBJ2-2; 8 bases align to TRBD2. Germline-derived CDR1 and CDR2 are SGHRS and YFSETQ. Trimming at V came to 0 bases and at J to 5 bases, leaving 6 bases not matched to a gene. This CDR3 has 16 residues. The CDR3 coding sequence is TGCGCCAGCAGCTTGGAGATTAGCGGGACGACCGGGGAGCTGTTTTTT. It codes for CASSLEISGTTGELFF.

This clonotype occurred many times. The genes are TRBV12-3 or TRBV12-4 and TRBJ2-7; 7 nucleotides line up with TRBD2. There are 14 residues in the CDR3. The V and J ends lost 5 bases and 2 bases, in that order; junction bases with no gene match: 6. Here the CDR3 reads CASSVSGPTYEQYF. DNA for the CDR3: TGTGCCAGCAGTGTTAGCGGGCCAACCTACGAGCAGTACTTC.

There are a few counts of this clonotype. The rearrangement uses TRBV7-8 and TRBJ2-5, with D possibly being TRBD2 (5 bases). V was clipped by 0 bases and J by 1 base, with 15 bases between them. Germline CDR1 is SGHVS and CDR2 is FQNEAQ. The CDR3 extends over 17 amino acids. The CDR3 spells CASSLAALASFQETQYF. In DNA form, the CDR3 reads TGTGCCAGCAGCTTAGCCGCTTTAGCGTCCTTCCAAGAGACCCAGTACTTC. The full variable domain, with the rest looked up from reference TRBV7-8 and TRBJ2-5, is GAGVSQSPRYKVAKRGQDVALRCDPISGHVSLFWYQQALGQGPEFLTYFQNEAQLDKSGLPSDRFFAERPEGSVSTLKIQRTQQEDSAVYLCASSLAALASFQETQYFGPGTRLLVL.

This clonotype was recorded many times. The chain couples TRBV5-1 to TRBJ2-1; D gene ambiguous. Germline V lookup: CDR1 SGHRS, CDR2 YFSETQ. CDR3 length: 13 amino acids. V dropped 4 bases and J dropped 5 bases, with 10 bases sitting between them. CDR3 DNA: TGCGCCAGCAGCCAACAGAGAAACAATGAGCAGTTCTTC. Translating it yields CASSQQRNNEQFF.

V and J are TRBV30 and TRBJ2-7; TRBD2 agrees at 9 bases. Germline V gene lookup returns CDR1 GTSNPN and CDR2 SVGIG (reference sequence). This CDR3 spans 18 amino acids. Trimming cost V 1 base and J 3 bases; bases outside gene matches: 16. The CDR3 DNA sequence: TGTGCCTGGAGTGGAATCCCGAGCGGGAGGCTAACAGACTACGAGCAGTACTTC. Protein sequence: CAWSGIPSGRLTDYEQYF.

Details on this clonotype: The CDR3 carries no conserved terminal phenylalanine or tryptophan, so it likely arises from a read error. The chain is built from TRBV20-1 and TRBJ2-5; D gene unclear. This CDR3 region has 10 residues. Germline CDR1 DFQATT, CDR2 SNEGSKA (reference sequence). Trimming removed 3 bases from V and 5 bases from J, with 4 bases in between. Here the CDR3 DNA reads TGCAGTGCTAGTCCTGAGACCCAGTACTGC. Encoded protein: CSASPETQYC.

This clonotype was observed a handful of times. The CDR3 sequence: CASSPYRGTMDTEAFF. The CDR3 DNA follows: TGCGCCAGCAGCCCCTACAGGGGGACTATGGACACTGAAGCTTTCTTT. The chain joins TRBV4-1 to TRBJ1-1, with TRBD1 matching 8 bases. Germline CDR1 is MGHRA and CDR2 is YSYEKL. The CDR3 is 16 amino acids. Trimming took 4 bases from V and 3 from J; bases not matched to a gene: 10.

This clonotype was observed many times. The chain combines TRBV7-9 with TRBJ2-1; 12 positions match TRBD2. This CDR3 has 14 amino acids. The germline CDR1 and CDR2 sequences are SEHNR and FQNEAQ (reference sequence). The junction had 4 bases not matched to a gene; V was cut back by 5 bases and J by 8 bases. The CDR3 sequence: CASSRTSGIDEQFF. The DNA of the CDR3 is TGTGCCAGCAGCCGGACTAGCGGGATTGATGAGCAGTTCTTC.

This clonotype was observed a handful of times. The V gene is TRBV5-1, the J gene TRBJ2-2; 7 bases agree with TRBD2. The germline CDR1 and CDR2 sequences are SGHRS and YFSETQ. The V segment lost 0 bases and the J segment 4 bases; nucleotides outside the gene matches: 6. This CDR3 region has 16 residues. The DNA of the CDR3 is TGCGCCAGCAGCTTGGGGAGCGGGACCCTCACCGGGGAGCTGTTTTTT. Protein sequence: CASSLGSGTLTGELFF.

This clonotype has ten or more counts. The chain employs TRBV29-1 and TRBJ2-3; D call uncertain. The V gene lost 6 bases and the J gene lost 4 bases, with 8 bases spanning the gap. The CDR3 is 11 amino acids. Germline V gene sequence: CDR1 SQVTM, CDR2 ANQGSEA. The CDR3 nucleotides are TGCAGCGTGGTAGAAGCAGATACGCAGTATTTT. Its protein is CSVVEADTQYF.

This clonotype occurred many times. V usage is TRBV7-8 and J usage is TRBJ1-2; D is undetermined. Germline lookup yields CDR1 SGHVS and CDR2 FQNEAQ. The CDR3 is 12 residues long. CDR3 coding DNA: TGTGCTAGCGGGGAGGACCACTATGGCTACACCTTC. This encodes CASGEDHYGYTF.

This clonotype was recorded many times. The rearrangement links TRBV5-1 to TRBJ2-2; 9 bases align to TRBD1. V lost 0 bases to trimming and J lost 2 bases; unmatched junction nucleotides: 5. This CDR3 is 17 amino acids long. Germline CDR1 reads SGHRS; CDR2 reads YFSETQ. The CDR3 sequence: CASSLAPGQGNTGELFF. The CDR3, as DNA: TGCGCCAGCAGCTTGGCCCCGGGACAGGGTAACACCGGGGAGCTGTTTTTT.

This clonotype was found a few times. The rearrangement uses TRBV12-3 or TRBV12-4 and TRBJ1-1; D possibly corresponds to TRBD1 (6 bases). The CDR3 totals 13 residues. V gave up 6 bases and J gave up 5 bases, with 13 bases separating them. This CDR3 is CASSTGLTTEAFF. As DNA, the CDR3 is TGTGCCAGCAGCACAGGGTTGACGACTGAAGCTTTCTTT.

Turning to this clonotype: A much larger clone sits a single nucleotide away, making a read error possible. The chain is built from TRBV20-1 and TRBJ2-5, with 7 bases identical to TRBD2. The CDR3 runs 15 residues. Germline lookup yields CDR1 DFQATT and CDR2 SNEGSKA (reference sequence). The CDR3 spells CSTRDRRGGEETQYF. In DNA form, the CDR3 reads TGCAGTACTAGAGATCGCCGTGGGGGGGAAGAGACCCAGTACTTC.

The chain employs TRBV20-1 and TRBJ2-3; tentatively, D is TRBD2 (5 bases). This CDR3 has 16 amino acids. V was cut by 0 bases and J by 0 bases, with 13 bases left in between. Germline V gives CDR1 DFQATT, CDR2 SNEGSKA (reference sequence). In DNA form, the CDR3 reads TGCAGTGCTAGAGACTACATTAGCGTGAGCACAGATACGCAGTATTTT. This codes for CSARDYISVSTDTQYF.

The chain links TRBV5-1 to TRBJ2-3, with 11 nucleotides matching TRBD2. Losses at the gene ends were 4 bases for V and 8 bases for J; bases not matched to a gene: 3. The CDR3 runs 13 residues. Germline CDR1 and CDR2: SGHRS and YFSETQ. This CDR3 reads CASSTGLAATQYF. The DNA for the CDR3 is TGCGCCAGCAGCACGGGACTAGCGGCTACGCAGTATTTT. The full variable domain, with the rest looked up from reference TRBV5-1 and TRBJ2-3, is KAGVTQTPRYLIKTRGQQVTLSCSPISGHRSVSWYQQTPGQGLQFLFEYFSETQRNKGNFPGRFSGRQFSNSRSEMNVSTLELGDSALYLCASSTGLAATQYFGPGTRLTVL.